Presented here are 4 T cell receptor beta chains from one specimen sequenced in a study of T cells in Graves' hyperthyroidism and ophthalmopathy. Amplified TCR beta CDR3 regions came from RNA transcripts. A set of HTBI primers served as the primers for a first-round RT-PCR of the TCR CDR3. TCRdb called the multiplex PCR reads again in MiXCR, with one record for every CDR3 protein. The table includes fewer than 600,000 distinct CDR3 sequences, roughly 15% detected once. Sequencing was done on a sample of blood. These receptors all stem from a middle-aged woman with Graves' hyperthyroidism.

As to this clonotype: A much more abundant neighbour one base away suggests this may be a read error. V usage is TRBV3-1 and J usage is TRBJ1-4, with D uncertain. The CDR3 loop spans 17 amino acids. Germline loops: CDR1 LGHDT, CDR2 YNNKEL (reference sequence). V lost 3 bases, J lost 8 bases, and 22 bases lay in between. This CDR3 is CASSHGRPLGKGEKLFF. CDR3 DNA: TGTGCCAGCAGCCATGGCAGGCCCCTTGGAAAGGGAGAAAAACTGTTTTTT.

This clonotype was recorded at least ten times. The genes are TRBV14 and TRBJ2-5, with a possible D match to TRBD2 (5 bases). Germline V CDR1 and CDR2: SGHDN, FVKESK. The length of the CDR3 is 18 residues. The V and J ends lost 0 bases and 1 base respectively, with 18 bases between them. The CDR3 coding sequence is TGTGCCAGCAGCCAAGATCTAGGGTATGCGGCGGGCCAAGAGACCCAGTACTTC. Translating it yields CASSQDLGYAAGQETQYF.

This clonotype turned up a few times. One end of the junction varies from germline; a read error may be responsible. The chain links TRBV28 to TRBJ2-7; 10 nucleotides align to TRBD2. This CDR3 is 14 amino acids long. CDR1 is MDHEN and CDR2 is SYDVKM in the germline V gene. CDR3 DNA: TGTGCCAGCGTAAGGACTAGCGGCTCCTACGAGCGGTACTTC. Residues: CASVRTSGSYERYF.

This clonotype has at least ten counts. The genes are TRBV6-1 and TRBJ2-1; 8 bases match TRBD2. The length of the CDR3 is 15 residues. Per the germline V gene, CDR1 is MNHNS and CDR2 is SASEGT. Unmatched junction bases numbered 5, after V lost 6 bases and J lost 1 base. CDR3 amino acids: CASRTPSGSYNEQFF. The CDR3 DNA reads as TGTGCCAGCAGGACCCCTAGCGGGTCCTACAATGAGCAGTTCTTC.